A selection of T cell receptor beta chains follows, all from one sample in a study of T cells in Graves' hyperthyroidism and ophthalmopathy. TCRdb itself ran the multiplex PCR reads through MiXCR, one entry per CDR3 protein. The sample lists 160,000 or so distinct CDR3 sequences; less than 10% were seen once. The sample was blood. These receptors all stem from a woman in her late teens or twenties with Graves' hyperthyroidism that later progressed to Graves' ophthalmopathy. Both conserved end residues are part of each CDR3. D genes are given only for firm matches. Size tells how often a clone was seen (once, few, many) or the class of an expanded clone, and some rows leave it out.

clone_size: many; v_call: TRBV3-1; j_call: TRBJ2-7; d_call: TRBD1; cdr3_nt: TGTGCCAGCAGCCAAGTCTCAGGGGGCGGCCCCTACGAGCAGTACTTC; cdr3_aa: CASSQVSGGGPYEQYF
clone_size: .; v_call: TRBV7-8; j_call: TRBJ2-5; d_call: TRBD2; cdr3_nt: TGTGCCAGCAGCTTGGAGTTGGGACTAGCGGGATTCCAAGAGACCCAGTACTTC; cdr3_aa: CASSLELGLAGFQETQYF
clone_size: many; v_call: TRBV5-8; j_call: TRBJ1-1; d_call: .; cdr3_nt: TGTGCCAGCAGCTTGCCAGGGATGGACACTGAAGCTTTCTTT; cdr3_aa: CASSLPGMDTEAFF
clone_size: many; v_call: TRBV6-1; j_call: TRBJ1-2; d_call: TRBD1; cdr3_nt: TGTGCCAGCAGGGTCCGGACAGGGCCTGAAGTTGGCTACACCTTC; cdr3_aa: CASRVRTGPEVGYTF
clone_size: .; v_call: TRBV10-2; j_call: TRBJ2-1; d_call: TRBD2; cdr3_nt: TGCGCCAGCTGGGACTATTACAATGAGCAGTTCTTC; cdr3_aa: CASWDYYNEQFF
clone_size: many; v_call: TRBV3-1; j_call: TRBJ1-2; d_call: .; cdr3_nt: TGTGCCAGCAGCCAAGAGGCCAGTAATTATGGCTACACCTTC; cdr3_aa: CASSQEASNYGYTF
clone_size: few; v_call: TRBV28; j_call: TRBJ1-4; d_call: .; cdr3_nt: TGTGCCAGCAGTGGGAACCTTAATGAAAAACTGTTTTTT; cdr3_aa: CASSGNLNEKLFF
clone_size: many; v_call: TRBV27; j_call: TRBJ1-1; d_call: TRBD1; cdr3_nt: TGTGCCAGCAATTCCGAGGGTCCGACAGGGGTAAGGTGGAACACTGAAGCTTTCTTT; cdr3_aa: CASNSEGPTGVRWNTEAFF
clone_size: many; v_call: TRBV27; j_call: TRBJ1-3; d_call: .; cdr3_nt: TGTGCCAGCAGTTTAACGAACTCTGGAAACACCATATATTTT; cdr3_aa: CASSLTNSGNTIYF
clone_size: many; v_call: TRBV10-3; j_call: TRBJ1-1; d_call: .; cdr3_nt: TGTGCCATCAGTGACCTGAACACTGAAGCTTTCTTT; cdr3_aa: CAISDLNTEAFF